The 10 T cell receptor beta chains below were found in one sample sequenced in a study of shared T cell receptors in the human thymus. Assay used: immunoSEQ multiplex PCR; TCRdb lists only in-frame clones, some missing. The data show 720,000 or so clones, approximately 85% seen once. The data were also submitted as part of a second study, on human thymus T cells.

The sequencing input was thymocytes. The receptors stem from a girl in the first two years of life with a congenital heart defect.

V and J are TRBV5-1 and TRBJ2-7, with D perhaps TRBD1 (5 bases). This CDR3 spans 14 amino acids. Germline V gives CDR1 SGHRS, CDR2 YFSETQ. V lost 5 bases, J lost 0 bases, and 12 bases lay in between. CDR3 amino acids: CASSQGLSSYEQYF. CDR3 bases: TGCGCCAGCAGTCAGGGCCTGAGCTCCTACGAGCAGTACTTC.

The V call is TRBV28, the J call TRBJ1-5; D is possibly TRBD1 (6 bases). Trimming stripped 4 bases from V and 7 bases from J, with 14 bases between. CDR1 MDHEN and CDR2 SYDVKM come from the germline V gene. The CDR3 has 14 residues. The CDR3 nucleotides read TGTGCCAGCAGTTACCGAACAGGGTCCCAGCCCCAGCATTTT. This translates into CASSYRTGSQPQHF.

This clone was counted once. The chain is built from TRBV6-1 and TRBJ1-1; weak D call: TRBD1 (5 bases). Deletions cut 10 bases from V and 4 bases from J, with 16 bases between. CDR3 length: 13 amino acids. Germline V gene sequence: CDR1 MNHNS, CDR2 SASEGT. The CDR3 bases are TGTGCCATAGTGGGCAGGGAAGGCACTGAAGCTTTCTTT. This gives the protein CAIVGREGTEAFF.

A single count supports this clone. The chain joins TRBV5-8 to TRBJ1-2; D not certain. This CDR3 spans 14 amino acids. Germline V lookup: CDR1 SGHTS, CDR2 YDEGEE. V was clipped by 4 bases and J by 2 bases, with 12 bases between them. The CDR3 sequence: CASSKMAGNYGYTF. The CDR3 DNA follows: TGTGCCAGCAGCAAGATGGCAGGCAACTATGGCTACACCTTC.

The J gene is TRBJ2-7, the V gene TRBV29-1, with 8 bases fitting TRBD1. Trimming took 5 bases from V and 6 from J; bases not matched to a gene: 6. The CDR3 consists of 12 residues. CDR1 is SQVTM and CDR2 is ANQGSEA in the germline V gene. The CDR3 reads CSVLRTGTEQYF. CDR3 DNA sequence: TGCAGCGTTCTTCGGACAGGGACCGAGCAGTACTTC.

This chain uses TRBV4-1 with TRBJ1-2; D unresolved. Germline V CDR1 and CDR2: MGHRA, YSYEKL. Trimming cost V 0 bases and J 4 bases, with 15 bases left between them. CDR3 length: 16 amino acids. For the CDR3, the DNA is TGCGCCAGCAGCCAAGATGATCCAGCGCGACCCTATGGCTACACCTTC. Its protein is CASSQDDPARPYGYTF.

CDR3 DNA: TGTGCCGTCGCCCACAAAGCCAAAAACATTCAGTACTTC. It codes for CAVAHKAKNIQYF. J is TRBJ2-4 and V is TRBV10-3; no clear D gene. Trimming shortened V by 11 bases and J by 0 bases, and 11 bases separated the two germline ends. The CDR3 length is 13 residues. The germline CDR1 and CDR2 sequences are ENHRY and SYGVKD.

This clone was recorded a few times. This sequence joins TRBV15 and TRBJ1-2; the D gene is possibly TRBD1 (5 bases). This CDR3 is built from 15 residues. Germline-derived CDR1 and CDR2 are LNHNV and YYDKDF (reference sequence). Trimming left V 0 bases short and J 1 base short, with 9 bases between. CDR3 region: CATSREQADNYGYTF. Here the CDR3 DNA reads TGTGCCACCAGCAGAGAACAGGCTGATAACTATGGCTACACCTTC.

This chain connects TRBV6-5 to TRBJ2-7; 10 nucleotides line up with TRBD1. From germline, CDR1 is MNHEY and CDR2 SVGAGI. The CDR3 covers 14 residues. V dropped 6 bases and J dropped 7; count of bases not matched to a gene: 9. The CDR3 sequence is CASRPGQGRGEQYF. In DNA form, the CDR3 reads TGTGCCAGCAGGCCGGGACAGGGGAGAGGGGAGCAGTACTTC.

The chain joins TRBV9 to TRBJ2-5; 15 bases agree with TRBD2. The J segment lost 2 bases and the V segment lost 4 bases, leaving 6 bases of the junction unmatched. The CDR3 runs to 17 residues. The germline gives CDR1 SGDLS, CDR2 YYNGEE. This CDR3 reads CASSTRTSGGEQETQYF. In nucleotides, the CDR3 is TGTGCCAGCAGCACCCGGACTAGCGGGGGGGAGCAAGAGACCCAGTACTTC.